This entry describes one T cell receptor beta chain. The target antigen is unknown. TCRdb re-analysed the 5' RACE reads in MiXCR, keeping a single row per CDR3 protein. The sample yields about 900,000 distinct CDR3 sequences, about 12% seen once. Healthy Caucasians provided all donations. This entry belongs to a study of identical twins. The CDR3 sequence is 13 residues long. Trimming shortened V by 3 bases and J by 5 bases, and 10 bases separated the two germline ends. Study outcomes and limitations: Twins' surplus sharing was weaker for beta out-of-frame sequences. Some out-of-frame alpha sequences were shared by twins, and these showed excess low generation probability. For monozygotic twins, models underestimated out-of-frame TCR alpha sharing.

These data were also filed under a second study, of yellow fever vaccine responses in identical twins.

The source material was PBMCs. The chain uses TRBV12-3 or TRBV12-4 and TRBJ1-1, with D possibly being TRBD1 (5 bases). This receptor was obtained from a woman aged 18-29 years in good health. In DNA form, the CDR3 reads TGTGCCAGCAGTTTCGAGGGGCTAACTGAAGCTTTCTTT. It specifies CASSFEGLTEAFF.